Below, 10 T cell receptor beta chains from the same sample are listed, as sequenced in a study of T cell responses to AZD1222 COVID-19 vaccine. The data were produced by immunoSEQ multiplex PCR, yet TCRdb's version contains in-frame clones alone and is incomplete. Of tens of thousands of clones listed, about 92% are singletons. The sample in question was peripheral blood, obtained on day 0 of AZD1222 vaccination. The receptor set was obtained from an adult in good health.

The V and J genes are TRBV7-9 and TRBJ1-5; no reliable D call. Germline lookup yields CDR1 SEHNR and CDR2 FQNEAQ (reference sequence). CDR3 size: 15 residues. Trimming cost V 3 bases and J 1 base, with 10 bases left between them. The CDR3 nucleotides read TGTGCCAGCAGCTTTTCTATAGGCAGCAATCAGCCCCAGCATTTT. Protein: CASSFSIGSNQPQHF. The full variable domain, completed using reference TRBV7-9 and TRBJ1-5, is DTGVSQNPRHKITKRGQNVTFRCDPISEHNRLYWYRQTLGQGPEFLTYFQNEAQLEKSRLLSDRFSAERPKGSFSTLEIQRTEQGDSAMYLCASSFSIGSNQPQHFGDGTRLSIL.

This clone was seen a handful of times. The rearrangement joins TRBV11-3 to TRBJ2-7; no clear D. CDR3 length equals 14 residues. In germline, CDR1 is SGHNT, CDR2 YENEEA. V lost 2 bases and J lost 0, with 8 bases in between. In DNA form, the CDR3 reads TGTGCCAGCAGCTTACTTCAGAGCTCCTACGAGCAGTACTTC. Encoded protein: CASSLLQSSYEQYF.

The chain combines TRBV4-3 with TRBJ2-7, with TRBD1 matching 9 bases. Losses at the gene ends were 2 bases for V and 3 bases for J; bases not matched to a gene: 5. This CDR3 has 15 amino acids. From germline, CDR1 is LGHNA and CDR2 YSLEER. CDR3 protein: CASSQLTGQGYEQYF. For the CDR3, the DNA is TGCGCCAGCAGCCAACTGACGGGACAGGGCTACGAGCAGTACTTC.

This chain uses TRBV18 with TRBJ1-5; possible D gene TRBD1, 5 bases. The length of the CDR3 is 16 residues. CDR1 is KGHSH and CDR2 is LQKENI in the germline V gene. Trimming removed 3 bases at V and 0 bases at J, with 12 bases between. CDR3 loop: CASSPRTRDSNQPQHF. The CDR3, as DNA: TGTGCCAGCTCACCTCGGACAAGAGATAGCAATCAGCCCCAGCATTTT.

In DNA, the CDR3 is TGTGCCAGCAGCCCTTACGGCCCAGGGACACCCCTCCACTTT. It specifies CASSPYGPGTPLHF. The chain links TRBV11-2 to TRBJ1-6, with TRBD1 as a possible D gene (5 bases). The V end lost 5 bases, the J end lost 11 bases, and 16 bases lay between the germline ends. Germline CDR1 is SGHAT and CDR2 is FQNNGV. The CDR3 is made up of 14 amino acids.

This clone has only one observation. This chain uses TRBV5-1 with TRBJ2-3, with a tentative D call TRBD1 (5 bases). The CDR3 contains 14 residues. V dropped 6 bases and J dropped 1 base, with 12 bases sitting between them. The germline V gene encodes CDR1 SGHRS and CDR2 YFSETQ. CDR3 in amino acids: CASTQGDGTDTQYF. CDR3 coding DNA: TGCGCCAGCACCCAGGGTGACGGCACAGATACGCAGTATTTT. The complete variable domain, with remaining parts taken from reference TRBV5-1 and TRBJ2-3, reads KAGVTQTPRYLIKTRGQQVTLSCSPISGHRSVSWYQQTPGQGLQFLFEYFSETQRNKGNFPGRFSGRQFSNSRSEMNVSTLELGDSALYLCASTQGDGTDTQYFGPGTRLTVL.

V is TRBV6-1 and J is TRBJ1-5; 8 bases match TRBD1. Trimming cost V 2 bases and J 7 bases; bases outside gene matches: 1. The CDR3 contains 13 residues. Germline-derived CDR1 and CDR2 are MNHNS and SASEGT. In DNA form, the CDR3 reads TGTGCCAGCAGTGAACAGGGGGCCCAGCCCCAGCATTTT. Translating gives CASSEQGAQPQHF.

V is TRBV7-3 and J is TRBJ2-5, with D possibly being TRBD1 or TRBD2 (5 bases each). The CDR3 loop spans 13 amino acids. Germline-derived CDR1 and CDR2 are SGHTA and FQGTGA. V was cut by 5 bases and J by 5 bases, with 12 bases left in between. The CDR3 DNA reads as TGTGCCAGCAGCCGGGACCTGGGGGAGACCCAGTACTTC. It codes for CASSRDLGETQYF.

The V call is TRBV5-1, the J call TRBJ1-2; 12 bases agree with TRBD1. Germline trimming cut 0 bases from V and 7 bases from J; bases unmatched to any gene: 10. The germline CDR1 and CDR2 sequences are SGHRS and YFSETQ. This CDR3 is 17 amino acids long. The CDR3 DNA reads TGCGCCAGCAGCTTGGACCCCCCGGGACAGGGGGCAAGTGGCTACACCTTC. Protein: CASSLDPPGQGASGYTF.

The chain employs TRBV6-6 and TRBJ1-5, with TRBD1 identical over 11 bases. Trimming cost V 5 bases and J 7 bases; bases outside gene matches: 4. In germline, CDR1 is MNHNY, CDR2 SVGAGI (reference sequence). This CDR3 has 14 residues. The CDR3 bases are TGTGCCAGCAGTCAGGGACAGGGGGACCAGCCCCAGCATTTT. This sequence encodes CASSQGQGDQPQHF.